This T cell receptor (beta chain) was sequenced for a study of cytomegalovirus exposure and HLA in healthy donors. With 2 bases clipped from V and 4 bases from J, the junction kept 7 bases outside the gene matches. Per the germline V gene, CDR1 is KGHSH and CDR2 is LQKENI. The CDR3 is 16 residues long. 13 Jbeta primers and 60 Vbeta primers were used for the PCR. TCRdb's copy holds only in-frame clones and misses some; the assay was immunoSEQ multiplex PCR. The sample contains 120,000 or so clones, over 60% of which appear only once. As concerns this clone: Its antigen is currently unknown.

General study results and limits: In a later analysis, a genetic analysis reported fewer productive-TCR N-insertions in an Asian-associated ancestry cluster than the cohort average.

The sample consisted of PBMCs. This clonotype was obtained from a woman aged 40 to 50 in good health and CMV-seropositive. V is TRBV18 and J is TRBJ2-1; 8 bases match TRBD2. The CDR3 region has the DNA TGTGCCAGCTCACCAACTGGCGGGGGGTTATACAATGAGCAGTTCTTC. Residues: CASSPTGGGLYNEQFF.